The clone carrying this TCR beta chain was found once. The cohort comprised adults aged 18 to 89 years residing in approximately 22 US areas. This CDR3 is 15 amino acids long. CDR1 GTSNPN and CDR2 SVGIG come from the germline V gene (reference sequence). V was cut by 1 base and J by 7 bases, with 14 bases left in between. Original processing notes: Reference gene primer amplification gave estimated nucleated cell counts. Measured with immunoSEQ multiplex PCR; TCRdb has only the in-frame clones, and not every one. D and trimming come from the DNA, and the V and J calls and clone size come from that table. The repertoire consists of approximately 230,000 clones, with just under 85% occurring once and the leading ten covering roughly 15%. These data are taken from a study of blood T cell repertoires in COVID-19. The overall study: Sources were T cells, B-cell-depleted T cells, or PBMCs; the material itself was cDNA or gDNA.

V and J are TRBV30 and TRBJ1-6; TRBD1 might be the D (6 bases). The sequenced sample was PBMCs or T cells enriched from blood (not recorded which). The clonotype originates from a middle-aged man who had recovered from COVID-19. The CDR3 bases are TGTGCCTGGAGTGGATACAGGGCTGGGAATTCACCCCTCCACTTT. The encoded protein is CAWSGYRAGNSPLHF.